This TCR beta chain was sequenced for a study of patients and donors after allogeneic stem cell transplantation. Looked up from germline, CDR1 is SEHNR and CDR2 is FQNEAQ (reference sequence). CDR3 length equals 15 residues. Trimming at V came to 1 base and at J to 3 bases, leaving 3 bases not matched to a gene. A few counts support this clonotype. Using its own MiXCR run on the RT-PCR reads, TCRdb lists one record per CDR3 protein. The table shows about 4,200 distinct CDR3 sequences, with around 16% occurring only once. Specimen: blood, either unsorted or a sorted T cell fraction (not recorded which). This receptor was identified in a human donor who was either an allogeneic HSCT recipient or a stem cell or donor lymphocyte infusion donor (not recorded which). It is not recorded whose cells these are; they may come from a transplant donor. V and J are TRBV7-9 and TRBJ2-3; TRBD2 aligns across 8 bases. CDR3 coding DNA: TGTGCCAGCAGCTTAGGGCTAGCGGGTACAGATACGCAGTATTTT. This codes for CASSLGLAGTDTQYF.